This TCR beta chain was obtained from a study of monozygotic twins with inflammatory bowel disease (dated by TCRdb to about 2019). Concerning the study at large: The complete study included about 28 monozygotic twin pairs: 19 IBD-discordant Danish pairs and nine German pairs, of which four were IBD-concordant and five were IBD-discordant. Within discordant pairs, disease-associated traits were sought mainly by comparing IBD patients with their genetically identical healthy co-twins. Each individual had, on average, about 151 000 unique TCRalpha sequences and 181 000 unique TCRbeta sequences available for analysis. The paper as a whole reports these results and caveats: Compared with healthy twins, IBD patients had fewer clonotypes in common with other individuals, a difference most pronounced in patients showing signs of disease activity. Because patients received different immunosuppressive treatments, the repertoires may have picked up extra background noise and variability between individuals. Repertoire similarity did not differ between concordant and discordant twins, which could be due to limited statistical power. TCRbeta repertoire diversity, by inverse Simpson index, was decreased in IBD patients compared with their healthy co-twins. The analysis was unable to tell apart different T cell subtypes. The results gave no support for a single strong signal or clonotype linked to IBD.

On this clonotype: The target of this receptor is not known.

The germline V gene specifies KGHSH as CDR1 and LQKENI as CDR2. Taken from cysteine to phenylalanine, the CDR3 has 15 residues. Only the protein sequence is given. From each donor, a 2.5 ml peripheral blood sample was drawn into PAXgene tubes and stored at -80 degrees C. Without T cell sorting, total RNA was isolated from whole blood using the PAXgene blood miRNA kit on an automated QIAcube. Peripheral blood from monozygotic twin pairs who were concordant or discordant for inflammatory bowel disease underwent deep TCRalpha and TCRbeta repertoire profiling using unique molecular barcoding. For every twin pair, smoking habits were documented, and each individual was categorised as a current, former or never smoker. The library was generated by 5' RACE. Preparation of each TCR library used roughly 3,300 ng of total RNA. For each sample, cDNA was synthesized in eight separate reactions using SMARTScribe reverse transcriptase. During cDNA synthesis, template switching introduced unique molecular identifiers that contained a 6-nucleotide sample barcode. TCRalpha and TCRbeta cDNA was amplified in two nested PCRs of around 15 and 10 cycles, and bead purification was carried out after each PCR. Before amplification, the cDNA was treated with uracil DNA-glycosylase and purified using the QIAquick PCR purification kit. In the second PCR, Illumina TruSeq-compatible adapters and sample-specific barcodes were added. Library quality and concentration were checked on TapeStation and Qubit, and libraries were pooled at approximately 5 ng each. Pooled libraries were sequenced on an Illumina HiSeq2500 single-index Rapid Run with 2 x 100 bp reads and custom sequencing primers. The authors processed their data as follows. UMI-based consensus assembly with MiGEC version 1.2.6 was used to correct PCR and sequencing errors. MiXCR version 2.1.1 was used to carry out V(D)J alignment, clonotype assembly and CDR3 extraction. To normalise gene usage, clonotype sharing and MAIT/NKT TCR abundance, the analysis used the top 1000, 10 000 and 20 000 clonotypes per sample. Diversity was computed as the inverse Simpson index with the vegan R package after downsampling to 27 000 UMIs. Paired Mann-Whitney U tests were applied to discordant twin pairs, and Benjamini-Hochberg correction was used for multiple testing. TCRdb reprocessed the reads and lists each CDR3 protein sequence as a single entry, with no DNA. These V and J calls originate from TCRdb's pipeline instead of the authors' own analysis. The sample's own table lists approximately 340,000 distinct CDR3 sequences. Of the sample, approximately 2% falls within the top ten clones.

This clonotype originated in a human donor with ulcerative colitis or Crohn's disease, or a healthy co-twin of an affected twin (not recorded which). Sequenced material: blood. Rearrangement joined TRBV18 to TRBJ2-5; TCRdb proposes TRBD2, but this gene call is untestable without DNA. The CDR3: CASSPPSRSQETQYF.